What follows are 3 T cell receptor beta chains derived from one specimen sequenced in a study of molecular identifiers for immune sequencing clone quantification. MiXCR, run by TCRdb on the PCR reads, gives a single entry per CDR3 protein. The sample carries approximately 97,000 distinct CDR3 sequences, less than 25% recorded once. Material for sequencing was naive CD8+ T cells from blood, with Jurkat cell RNA spiked in. Subset in this sample: FACS-sorted CD8+CD4-CCR7+CD45RA+ naive T cells. The receptors come from a human donor in good health. Some libraries in this study had Jurkat cell RNA spiked in.

The chain combines TRBV12-3 or TRBV12-4 with TRBJ2-7, with D possibly being TRBD2 (6 bases). The CDR3 is 15 amino acids. The V end was cut by 5 bases, the J end by 2 bases, with 16 bases between. In DNA form, the CDR3 reads TGTGCCAGCAGTATCCGGGGGAAAGCGGCCTACGAGCAGTACTTC. Protein product: CASSIRGKAAYEQYF.

In its sample, this clonotype was seen many times. The chain uses TRBV4-3 and TRBJ1-3; D not resolved. This CDR3 spans 14 amino acids. V lost 0 bases to trimming and J lost 3 bases, with 6 bases between them. Per germline, CDR1 LGHNA and CDR2 YSLEER. The chain's CDR3 is CASSQDRVGNTIYF. The CDR3 DNA reads TGCGCCAGCAGCCAAGATCGAGTTGGAAACACCATATATTTT.

This clonotype has ten or more counts. The rearrangement joins TRBV6-5 to TRBJ2-7; no firm D call. CDR1 and CDR2 (germline): MNHEY, SVGAGI. There are 16 residues in the CDR3. V lost 3 bases and J 7 bases, leaving 22 bases between the germline ends. CDR3 nucleotides: TGTGCCAGCAGTTATGGTGTAGCTCTCGTCGCTCGGGAGCAGTACTTC. It encodes CASSYGVALVAREQYF.